Following are 18 T cell receptor beta chains from one sample sequenced in a study of chemoradiotherapy in HPV16-positive cancers. Profiling relied on immunoSEQ multiplex PCR, and the TCRdb table lists in-frame clones only, not all of them. The sample has some 600 clones; approximately 71% are singletons. The sample was tumor tissue, taken from a patient who underwent chemoradiotherapy. These receptors were taken from a human donor with HPV-associated anogenital cancer.

This clone was seen only a few times. The chain carries TRBV11-3 and TRBJ2-3, with 8 positions matching TRBD2. V trimming: 1 base; J trimming: 3 bases; junction bases outside the gene matches: 3. Germline V lookup: CDR1 SGHNT, CDR2 YENEEA. The CDR3 has 15 residues. This CDR3 is CASSLGGLGTDTQYF. The CDR3 DNA follows: TGTGCCAGCAGCTTAGGGGGACTAGGAACAGATACGCAGTATTTT. Based on the CDR3 plus reference TRBV11-3 and TRBJ2-3, the full variable domain is EAGVVQSPRYKIIEKKQPVAFWCNPISGHNTLYWYLQNLGQGPELLIRYENEEAVDDSQLPKDRFSAERLKGVDSTLKIQPAELGDSAVYLCASSLGGLGTDTQYFGPGTRLTVL.

This chain links TRBV19 with TRBJ1-6, with D possibly TRBD1 on 6 matching bases. This CDR3 is 15 amino acids long. Deletions cut 3 bases from V and 7 bases from J, with 13 bases between. Per the germline V gene, CDR1 is LNHDA and CDR2 is SQIVND (reference sequence). The CDR3 DNA reads TGTGCCAGTAGTATCGGCGGGGGCGGAAATTCACCCCTCCACTTT. This translates into CASSIGGGGNSPLHF.

The chain couples TRBV19 to TRBJ1-5; no firm D call. CDR3 length: 13 amino acids. Germline CDR1 is LNHDA and CDR2 is SQIVND (reference sequence). Trimming shortened V by 2 bases and J by 2 bases, and 4 bases separated the two germline ends. The CDR3 loop reads CASSISGNQPQHF. In DNA, the CDR3 is TGTGCCAGTAGTATAAGTGGCAATCAGCCCCAGCATTTT.

This clone turned up a few times. CDR3 in amino acids: CASSLRGTYNSPLHF. DNA for the CDR3: TGTGCCAGCAGCTTGCGGGGAACCTATAATTCACCCCTCCACTTT. This chain uses TRBV5-5 with TRBJ1-6; D not certain. Germline V lookup: CDR1 SGHKS, CDR2 YYEKEE (reference sequence). The CDR3 runs 15 residues. V was shortened by 1 base and J by 2 bases, with 7 bases between the two germline ends.

The chain carries TRBV6-4 and TRBJ2-1; a possible D gene is TRBD2 (6 bases). Germline V CDR1 and CDR2: MRHNA, SNTAGT. The CDR3 is 13 amino acids. V lost 3 bases and J 6 bases, leaving 9 bases between the germline ends. CDR3 in DNA: TGTGCCAGCAGTGAAGAGGGACTCAATGAGCAGTTCTTC. This codes for CASSEEGLNEQFF.

V is TRBV4-2 and J is TRBJ1-6; 8 bases are shared with TRBD1. Trimming removed 1 base from V and 10 bases from J; junction bases left unmatched: 6. Germline V gives CDR1 LGHNA, CDR2 YNFKEQ. The CDR3 consists of 15 residues. CDR3 DNA sequence: TGTGCCAGCAGCCAAGGGGGACAGGAGGTATCACCCCTCCACTTT. It yields the protein CASSQGGQEVSPLHF.

The CDR3 DNA reads as TGTGCCAGCAGCCAAACGGAGAACACTGAAGCTTTCTTT. Translating it yields CASSQTENTEAFF. The chain employs TRBV7-6 and TRBJ1-1; the D is unclear. The V and J ends lost 5 bases and 1 base respectively, with 8 bases between them. The CDR3 is 13 amino acids. Germline CDR1 SGHVS, CDR2 FNYEAQ.

The chain joins TRBV27 to TRBJ1-2; no firm D call. V lost 5 bases and J lost 2, with 9 bases in between. This CDR3 has 13 residues. The V gene's germline CDR1 is MNHEY and CDR2 SMNVEV (reference sequence). CDR3 loop: CASSIDRNYGYTF. DNA of the CDR3: TGTGCCAGCAGTATCGACCGGAACTATGGCTACACCTTC.

This clone was counted a few times. The chain couples TRBV4-1 to TRBJ1-2, with TRBD1 identical over 8 bases. The V and J ends lost 3 bases and 5 bases, in that order; junction bases with no gene match: 5. Germline-derived CDR1 and CDR2 are MGHRA and YSYEKL. There are 14 residues in the CDR3. The DNA for the CDR3 is TGCGCCAGCAGCCAGCATGGACAGGGTTATGGCTACACCTTC. It codes for CASSQHGQGYGYTF.

The CDR3 loop reads CASSVATDHYNEQFF. CDR3 nucleotides: TGTGCCAGCAGCGTAGCTACAGACCATTACAATGAGCAGTTCTTC. V gene TRBV9 combines with J gene TRBJ2-1, with unresolved D. The length of the CDR3 is 15 residues. Trimming took off 0 bases at V and 4 bases at J, with 11 bases between the two ends. Germline CDR1 is SGDLS and CDR2 is YYNGEE.

The V and J genes are TRBV30 and TRBJ1-6, with D unresolved. CDR1 is GTSNPN and CDR2 is SVGIG in the germline V gene (reference sequence). Between the trimmed V and J ends, which lost 3 bases and 7 bases, there was a span of 10 bases. The length of the CDR3 is 13 residues. CDR3: CAWSRGGNSPLHF. CDR3 nucleotide sequence: TGTGCCTGGAGCCGCGGAGGGAATTCACCCCTCCACTTT.

This clone was observed a few times. As DNA, the CDR3 is TGCGCCAGCAGTAGTTCTGGGGCCAACGTCCTGACTTTC. As protein: CASSSSGANVLTF. The chain uses TRBV10-2 and TRBJ2-6; D uncertain. CDR3 length: 13 amino acids. Trimming pared 5 bases from V and 1 base from J, leaving 3 bases between. Germline-derived CDR1 and CDR2 are WSHSY and SAAADI.

The rearrangement uses TRBV4-2 and TRBJ2-3; TRBD2 agrees at 8 bases. V shed 0 bases and J 4 bases; nucleotides not matched to a gene: 6. This CDR3 is built from 16 residues. From germline, CDR1 is LGHNA and CDR2 YNFKEQ. The CDR3 DNA sequence: TGTGCCAGCAGCCAAGAGGGCGCGGGGGGCCCAGATACGCAGTATTTT. As protein: CASSQEGAGGPDTQYF.

This clone was picked up one time. The genes are TRBV4-1 and TRBJ2-7, with a weak D call TRBD2 (5 bases). This CDR3 has 14 amino acids. The V gene lost 4 bases and the J gene lost 0 bases, with 10 bases spanning the gap. Germline V gene data show CDR1 as MGHRA and CDR2 as YSYEKL. CDR3 in amino acids: CASSRTRDSYEQYF. In DNA, the CDR3 is TGCGCCAGCAGCCGAACCCGGGACTCCTACGAGCAGTACTTC.

The V and J genes are TRBV30 and TRBJ1-4; D unclear. CDR3 size: 11 residues. V lost 3 bases to trimming and J lost 11 bases, with 10 bases between them. CDR1 is GTSNPN and CDR2 is SVGIG in the germline V gene (reference sequence). The CDR3 bases are TGTGCCTGGAGACCCCGGGATAAACTGTTTTTT. Translated: CAWRPRDKLFF.

The rearrangement links TRBV11-2 to TRBJ1-4, with no clear D. V gave up 0 bases and J gave up 7 bases, with 12 bases separating them. Germline lookup yields CDR1 SGHAT and CDR2 FQNNGV. The CDR3 sequence is 15 residues long. As DNA, the CDR3 is TGTGCCAGCAGCTTAGATTCGGCCGGGGTTGAAAAACTGTTTTTT. Translation: CASSLDSAGVEKLFF.

The chain employs TRBV7-9 and TRBJ2-2; D is unclear. CDR3 length equals 16 residues. Germline lookup yields CDR1 SEHNR and CDR2 FQNEAQ (reference sequence). V dropped 2 bases and J dropped 2 bases, with 12 bases sitting between them. The chain's CDR3 is CASSLFVGYNTGELFF. The CDR3 DNA follows: TGTGCCAGCAGCTTATTCGTCGGATACAACACCGGGGAGCTGTTTTTT.

The V call is TRBV11-1, the J call TRBJ1-5, with D uncertain. This CDR3 contains 12 residues. In germline, CDR1 is SGHAT, CDR2 FQDESV (reference sequence). The germline V and J ends were trimmed by 10 bases and 9 bases, with 16 bases remaining between them. CDR3 DNA: TGTGCCACCGAGCGGGGTTATCGGCCCCAGCATTTT. This translates into CATERGYRPQHF. Based on the CDR3 plus reference TRBV11-1 and TRBJ1-5, the full variable domain is EAEVAQSPRYKITEKSQAVAFWCDPISGHATLYWYRQILGQGPELLVQFQDESVVDDSQLPKDRFSAERLKGVDSTLKIQPAELGDSAMYLCATERGYRPQHFGDGTRLSIL.